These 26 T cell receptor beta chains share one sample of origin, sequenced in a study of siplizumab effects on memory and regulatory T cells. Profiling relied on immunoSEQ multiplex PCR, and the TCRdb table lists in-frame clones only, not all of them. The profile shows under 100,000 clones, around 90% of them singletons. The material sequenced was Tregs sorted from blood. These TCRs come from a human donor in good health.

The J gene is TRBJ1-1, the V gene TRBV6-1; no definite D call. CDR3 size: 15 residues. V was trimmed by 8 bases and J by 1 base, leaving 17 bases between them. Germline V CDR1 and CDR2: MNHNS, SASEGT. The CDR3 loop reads CASSVDAGRNTEAFF. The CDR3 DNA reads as TGTGCCAGCTCTGTCGACGCAGGACGGAACACTGAAGCTTTCTTT.

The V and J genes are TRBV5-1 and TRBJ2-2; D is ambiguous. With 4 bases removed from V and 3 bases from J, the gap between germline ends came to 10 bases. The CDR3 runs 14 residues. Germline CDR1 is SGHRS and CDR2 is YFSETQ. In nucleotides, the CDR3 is TGCGCCAGCAGCGGAATCCCCGACACCGGGGAGCTGTTTTTT. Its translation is CASSGIPDTGELFF.

This chain's CDR3 is CASSTQGGTGELFF. In DNA form, the CDR3 reads TGTGCCAGTAGCACACAGGGGGGCACCGGGGAGCTGTTTTTT. The chain joins TRBV19 to TRBJ2-2; 8 positions match TRBD1. The CDR3 is 14 amino acids. Trimming cost V 6 bases and J 4 bases; bases outside gene matches: 4. The germline V gene encodes CDR1 LNHDA and CDR2 SQIVND (reference sequence).

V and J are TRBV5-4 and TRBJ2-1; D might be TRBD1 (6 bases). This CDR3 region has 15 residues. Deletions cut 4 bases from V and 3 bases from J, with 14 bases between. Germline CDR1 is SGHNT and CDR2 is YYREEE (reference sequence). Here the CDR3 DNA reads TGTGCCAGCAGCCCCGGACAGATTCTCTACAATGAGCAGTTCTTC. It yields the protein CASSPGQILYNEQFF.

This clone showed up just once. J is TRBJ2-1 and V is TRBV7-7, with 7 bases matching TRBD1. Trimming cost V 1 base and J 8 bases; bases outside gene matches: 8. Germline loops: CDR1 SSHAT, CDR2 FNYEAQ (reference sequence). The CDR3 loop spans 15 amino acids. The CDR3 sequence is CASSLGTGVWDEQFF. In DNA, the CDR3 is TGTGCCAGCAGCTTAGGGACAGGAGTTTGGGATGAGCAGTTCTTC.

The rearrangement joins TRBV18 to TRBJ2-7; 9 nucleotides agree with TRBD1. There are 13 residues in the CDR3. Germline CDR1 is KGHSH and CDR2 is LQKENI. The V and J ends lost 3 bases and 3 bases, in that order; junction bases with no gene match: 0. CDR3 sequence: CASSPTGGYEQYF. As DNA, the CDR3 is TGTGCCAGCTCACCGACAGGGGGCTACGAGCAGTACTTC.

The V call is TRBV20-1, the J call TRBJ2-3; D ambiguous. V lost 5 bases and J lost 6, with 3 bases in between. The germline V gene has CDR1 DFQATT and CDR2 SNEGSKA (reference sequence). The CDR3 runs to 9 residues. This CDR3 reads CSASDTQYF. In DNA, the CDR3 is TGCAGTGCTTCCGATACGCAGTATTTT.

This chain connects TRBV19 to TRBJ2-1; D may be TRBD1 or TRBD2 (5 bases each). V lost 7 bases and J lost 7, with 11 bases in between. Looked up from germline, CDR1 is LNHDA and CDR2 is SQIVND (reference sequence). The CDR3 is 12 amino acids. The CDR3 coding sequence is TGTGCCAGTATGAGGGACCATAATGAGCAGTTCTTC. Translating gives CASMRDHNEQFF. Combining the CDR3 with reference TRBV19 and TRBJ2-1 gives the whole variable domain DGGITQSPKYLFRKEGQNVTLSCEQNLNHDAMYWYRQDPGQGLRLIYYSQIVNDFQKGDIAEGYSVSREKKESFPLTVTSAQKNPTAFYLCASMRDHNEQFFGPGTRLTVL.

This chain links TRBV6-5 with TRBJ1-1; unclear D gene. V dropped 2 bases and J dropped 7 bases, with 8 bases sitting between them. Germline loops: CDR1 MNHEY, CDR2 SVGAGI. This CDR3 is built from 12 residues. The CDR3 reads CASSYPIGEAFF. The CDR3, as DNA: TGTGCCAGCAGTTACCCTATAGGTGAAGCTTTCTTT.

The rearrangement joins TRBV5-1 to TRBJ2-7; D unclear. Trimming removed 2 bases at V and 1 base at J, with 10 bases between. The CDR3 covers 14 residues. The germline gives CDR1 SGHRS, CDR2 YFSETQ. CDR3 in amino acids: CASSFGVLSYEQYF. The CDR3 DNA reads TGCGCCAGCAGCTTTGGGGTTTTATCCTACGAGCAGTACTTC.

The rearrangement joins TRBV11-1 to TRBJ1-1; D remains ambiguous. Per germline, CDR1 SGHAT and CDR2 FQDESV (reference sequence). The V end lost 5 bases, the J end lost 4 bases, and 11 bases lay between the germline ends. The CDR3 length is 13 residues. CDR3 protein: CASSPGSGTEAFF. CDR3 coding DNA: TGTGCCAGCAGCCCCGGATCGGGCACTGAAGCTTTCTTT.

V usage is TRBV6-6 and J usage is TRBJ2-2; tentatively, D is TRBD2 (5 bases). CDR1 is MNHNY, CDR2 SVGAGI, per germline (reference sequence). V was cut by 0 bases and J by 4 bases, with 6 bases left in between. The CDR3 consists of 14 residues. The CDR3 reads CASSYSDFTGELFF. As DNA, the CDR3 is TGTGCCAGCAGTTACTCGGACTTCACCGGGGAGCTGTTTTTT.

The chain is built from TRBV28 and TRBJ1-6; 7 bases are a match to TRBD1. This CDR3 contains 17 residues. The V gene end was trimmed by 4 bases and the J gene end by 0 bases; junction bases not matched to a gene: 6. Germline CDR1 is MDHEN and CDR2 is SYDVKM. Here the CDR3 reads CASSSRQGSSYNSPLHF. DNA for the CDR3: TGTGCCAGCAGTTCAAGACAGGGAAGCTCCTATAATTCACCCCTCCACTTT.

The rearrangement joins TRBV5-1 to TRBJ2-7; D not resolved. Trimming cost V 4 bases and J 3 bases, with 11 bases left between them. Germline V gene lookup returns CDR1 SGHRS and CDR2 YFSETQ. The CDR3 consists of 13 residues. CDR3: CASSHLYDYEQYF. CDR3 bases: TGCGCCAGCAGCCACTTATACGACTACGAGCAGTACTTC.

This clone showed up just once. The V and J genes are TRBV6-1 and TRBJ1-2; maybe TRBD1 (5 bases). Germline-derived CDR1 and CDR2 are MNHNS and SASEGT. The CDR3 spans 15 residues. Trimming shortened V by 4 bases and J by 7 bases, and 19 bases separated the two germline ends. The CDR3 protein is CASSAPFRQTIGYTF. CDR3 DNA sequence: TGTGCCAGCAGTGCACCCTTTCGACAGACAATTGGCTACACCTTC.

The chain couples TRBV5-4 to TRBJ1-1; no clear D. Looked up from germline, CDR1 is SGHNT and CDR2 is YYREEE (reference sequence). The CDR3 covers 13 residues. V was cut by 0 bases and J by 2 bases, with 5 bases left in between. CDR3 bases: TGTGCCAGCAGCTTGGACATTAACACTGAAGCTTTCTTT. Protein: CASSLDINTEAFF.

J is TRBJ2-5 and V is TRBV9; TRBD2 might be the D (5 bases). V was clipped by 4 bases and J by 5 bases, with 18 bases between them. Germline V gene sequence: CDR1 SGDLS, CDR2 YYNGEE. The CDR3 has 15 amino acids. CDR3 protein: CASSTAPLGYETQYF. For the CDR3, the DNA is TGTGCCAGCAGCACTGCCCCACTAGGTTATGAGACCCAGTACTTC.

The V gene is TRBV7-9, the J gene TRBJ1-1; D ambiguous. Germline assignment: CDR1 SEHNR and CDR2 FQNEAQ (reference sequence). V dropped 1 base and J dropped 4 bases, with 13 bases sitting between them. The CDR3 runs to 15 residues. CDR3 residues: CASSLEGFRVTEAFF. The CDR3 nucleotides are TGTGCCAGCAGCTTAGAGGGCTTTAGGGTCACTGAAGCTTTCTTT.

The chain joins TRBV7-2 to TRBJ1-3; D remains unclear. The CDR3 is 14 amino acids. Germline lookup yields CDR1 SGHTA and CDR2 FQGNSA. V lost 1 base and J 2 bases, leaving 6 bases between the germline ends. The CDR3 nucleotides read TGTGCCAGCAGCTTAGGGTCTCCTGGAAACACCATATATTTT. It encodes CASSLGSPGNTIYF.

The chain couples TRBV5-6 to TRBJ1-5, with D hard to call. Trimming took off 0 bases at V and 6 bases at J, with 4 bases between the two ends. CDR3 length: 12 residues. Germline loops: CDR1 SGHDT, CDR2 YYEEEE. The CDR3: CASSLAGQPQHF. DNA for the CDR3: TGTGCCAGCAGCTTGGCGGGTCAGCCCCAGCATTTT.

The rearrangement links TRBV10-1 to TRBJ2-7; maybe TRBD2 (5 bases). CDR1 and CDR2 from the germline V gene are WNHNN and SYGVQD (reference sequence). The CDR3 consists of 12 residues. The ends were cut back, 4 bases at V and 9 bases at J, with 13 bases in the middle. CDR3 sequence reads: CASSGTPLRQYF. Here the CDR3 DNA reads TGCGCCAGCAGTGGGACTCCTCTTCGGCAGTACTTC.

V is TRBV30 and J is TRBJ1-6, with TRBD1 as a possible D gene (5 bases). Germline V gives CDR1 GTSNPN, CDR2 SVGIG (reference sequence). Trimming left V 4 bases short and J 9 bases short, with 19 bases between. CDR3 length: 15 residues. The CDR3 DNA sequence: TGTGCCTGGACCGCCCTGGCAGGGCGGGCTTCACCCCTCCACTTT. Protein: CAWTALAGRASPLHF.

For the CDR3, the DNA is TGTGCCAGCAGCGTAGAATACAGGGGATGGACTGAAGCTTTCTTT. Its translation: CASSVEYRGWTEAFF. V gene TRBV9 combines with J gene TRBJ1-1; TRBD1 matches 7 bases. In germline, CDR1 is SGDLS, CDR2 YYNGEE. The V gene end was trimmed by 0 bases and the J gene end by 5 bases; junction bases not matched to a gene: 7. The CDR3 has 15 residues.

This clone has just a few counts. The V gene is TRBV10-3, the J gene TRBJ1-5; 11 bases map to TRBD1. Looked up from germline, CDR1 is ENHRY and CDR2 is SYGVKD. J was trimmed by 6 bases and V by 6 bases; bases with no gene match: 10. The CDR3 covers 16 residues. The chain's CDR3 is CAIRAGTGGFSQPQHF. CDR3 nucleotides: TGTGCCATCAGGGCAGGGACAGGGGGTTTTAGTCAGCCCCAGCATTTT.

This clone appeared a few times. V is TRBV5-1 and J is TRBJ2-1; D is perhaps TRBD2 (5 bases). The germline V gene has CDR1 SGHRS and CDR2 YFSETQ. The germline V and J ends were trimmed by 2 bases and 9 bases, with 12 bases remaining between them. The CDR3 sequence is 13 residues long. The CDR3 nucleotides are TGCGCCAGCAGCTTAGTACTAGTCTCTGAGCAGTTCTTC. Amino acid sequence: CASSLVLVSEQFF.

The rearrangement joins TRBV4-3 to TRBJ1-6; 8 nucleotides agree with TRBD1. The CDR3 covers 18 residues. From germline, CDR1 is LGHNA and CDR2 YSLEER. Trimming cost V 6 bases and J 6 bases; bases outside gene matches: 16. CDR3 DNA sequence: TGCGCCAGCAGACAGCGGGCAGGGGGCCCGTTCGGTAATTCACCCCTCCACTTT. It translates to CASRQRAGGPFGNSPLHF.